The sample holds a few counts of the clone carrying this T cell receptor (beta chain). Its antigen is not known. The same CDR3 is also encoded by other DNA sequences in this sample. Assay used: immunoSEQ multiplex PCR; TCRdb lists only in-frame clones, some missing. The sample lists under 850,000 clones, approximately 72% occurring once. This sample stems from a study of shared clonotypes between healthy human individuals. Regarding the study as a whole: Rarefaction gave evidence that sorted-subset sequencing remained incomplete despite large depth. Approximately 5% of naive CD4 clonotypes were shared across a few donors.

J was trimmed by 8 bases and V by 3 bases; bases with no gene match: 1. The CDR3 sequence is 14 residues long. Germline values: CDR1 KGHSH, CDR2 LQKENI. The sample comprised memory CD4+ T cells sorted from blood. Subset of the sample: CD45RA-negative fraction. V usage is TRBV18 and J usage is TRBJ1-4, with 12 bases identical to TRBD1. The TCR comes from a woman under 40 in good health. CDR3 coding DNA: TGTGCCAGCTCACCGGGACAGGGGGCGGAAAAACTGTTTTTT. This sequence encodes CASSPGQGAEKLFF.